The T cell receptor (beta chain) under discussion was sequenced for a study of shared clonotypes between healthy human individuals. Study-level background: Each donor's CD4 naive and CD4 memory cells filled three plates apiece, CD8 naive two, and CD8 memory one. Study-wide results and limits: Sequencing depth was expected to influence donor clonotype sharing.

V was trimmed by 5 bases and J by 5 bases, leaving 13 bases between them. The CDR3 contains 14 residues. The V gene's germline CDR1 is MNHEY and CDR2 SMNVEV (reference sequence). Sequenced by immunoSEQ multiplex PCR; TCRdb stores in-frame clones only, minus some. This sample has some 2,100,000 clones, with 93% found just once. Remarks on this clone: Its specificity is unknown.

CD45RO-negative cells were positively selected for CCR7, leaving out terminally differentiated effector memory CD45RA+ cells. The source material was naive CD8+ T cells from PBMCs. The TCR comes from a young man in good health. Some clones in this sample may be carry-over from other donors' samples. V is TRBV27 and J is TRBJ2-4; D is undetermined. This chain's CDR3 is CASSQPWFENIQYF. The CDR3 bases are TGTGCCAGCAGTCAGCCGTGGTTCGAAAACATTCAGTACTTC.